The present TCR beta chain was sequenced within a study of shared clonotypes between healthy human individuals. Measured with immunoSEQ multiplex PCR; TCRdb has only the in-frame clones, and not every one. The sample lists roughly 2.5 million clones, approximately 92% occurring once. Study outcomes and limitations: Sampling was confined to blood; repertoires within tissues likely differ.

Notes on this clone: Its specificity is not known.

Material for sequencing was naive CD4+ T cells sorted from blood. Subset in this sample: CD45RA+ positively selected. The TCR originated in a man aged 18 to 29 in good health.

CDR3 nucleotides: TGTGCCAGCAGCTCCTGGACTAGCGGGACCTACGAGCAGTACTTC. It is translated as CASSSWTSGTYEQYF. V and J are TRBV11-2 and TRBJ2-7; 12 bases match TRBD2. The CDR3 is made up of 15 amino acids. Trimming at V came to 4 bases and at J to 2 bases, leaving 3 bases not matched to a gene. Looked up from germline, CDR1 is SGHAT and CDR2 is FQNNGV. The whole variable domain, filled in from reference TRBV11-2 and TRBJ2-7, reads EAGVAQSPRYKIIEKRQSVAFWCNPISGHATLYWYQQILGQGPKLLIQFQNNGVVDDSQLPKDRFSAERLKGVDSTLKIQPAKLEDSAVYLCASSSWTSGTYEQYFGPGTRLTVT.